The clone carrying this T cell receptor (beta chain) was found a few times. The antigen is unknown. Just one base apart from a much larger clone, this may be a read error. Diagnostic assessment was based on clinical symptoms, serum thyroxine and TRAb, thyroid ultrasound and orbital computed tomography. This entry belongs to a study of T cells in Graves' hyperthyroidism and ophthalmopathy. As for the study in general: Pretreatment peripheral blood was obtained at initial diagnosis. Study findings and constraints: Researchers found most expanded thyroid clonotypes above 0.001 in blood as well.

It was RNA transcripts that yielded the amplified TCR beta CDR3 regions. HTBI primers were used for first-round RT-PCR of the TCR CDR3. MiXCR, applied by TCRdb to the multiplex PCR reads, yields one record per CDR3 protein. Of roughly 380,000 distinct CDR3 sequences detected, about 18% appear once; the ten largest clones hold around 3.6%. This CDR3 contains 16 residues. CDR1 and CDR2 from the germline V gene are SNHLY and FYNNEI. The chain carries TRBV2 and TRBJ1-5; D not resolved. The sample taken for sequencing was blood. This receptor was taken from a woman aged 18-30 years with Graves' hyperthyroidism. The CDR3 DNA follows: TGTGCCACCAGTGAATCGGCAGGTCTTAGCAATCAGCCCCAGCATTTT. Its translation: CATSESAGLSNQPQHF.